The rows below give T cell receptor beta chains drawn from one sample of a study of a mutant IDH1 vaccine in newly diagnosed glioma. Their cognate antigens are unknown. Assay: immunoSEQ multiplex PCR; the TCRdb copy retains only in-frame clones and omits some. The sample includes 45,000 to 70,000 clones, 75% to 85% of them seen just once. The sample consisted of PBMCs, taken from a glioma patient whose treatment included an IDH1 peptide vaccine. Every receptor here comes from a man aged 30-40 years with glioma. The CDR3 runs from the conserved cysteine through the conserved F or W. The D gene is left open where the match is weak. The size entry is marked missing in some rows and otherwise reads once, few, many or a size class.

TRBJ1-1	TRBV10-2	15	-	-	TGCGCCAGCAGTGAGTACCACCTGGAAGGAACTGAAGCTTTCTTT	CASSEYHLEGTEAFF
TRBJ1-3	TRBV30	15	-	-	TGTGCCTGGAGTTGGGTCGGGCTCTCTGGAAACACCATATATTTT	CAWSWVGLSGNTIYF
TRBJ1-5	TRBV6-1	13	-	-	TGTGCCAGCAGTGAAAGCTACATTCAGCCCCAGCATTTT	CASSESYIQPQHF
TRBJ2-2	TRBV5-6	13	-	-	TGTGCCAGCAGCTACACGAACACCGGGGAGCTGTTTTTT	CASSYTNTGELFF
TRBJ2-3	TRBV18	12	-	-	TGTGCCAGCTCACACTACACAGATACGCAGTATTTT	CASSHYTDTQYF
TRBJ2-7	TRBV7-9	16	-	-	TGTGCCAGCAGCACCCCCCCCGGGGACGGAGCCTACGAGCAGTACTTC	CASSTPPGDGAYEQYF
TRBJ2-1	TRBV11-3	13	-	-	TGTGCCAGCAGCCAGGCGCACTACAATGAGCAGTTCTTC	CASSQAHYNEQFF
TRBJ1-1	TRBV5-6	14	-	few	TGTGCCAGCAGCTTGGGGACAGTGAACACTGAAGCTTTCTTT	CASSLGTVNTEAFF
TRBJ2-5	TRBV7-9	11	-	-	TGTGCCAGCAGCTTAGCGGAGACCCAGTACTTC	CASSLAETQYF
TRBJ2-7	TRBV7-2	12	-	-	TGTGCCAGCAGCTCCGTAGTAGGAGAGCAGTACTTC	CASSSVVGEQYF
TRBJ2-5	TRBV7-2	17	-	-	TGTGCCAGCAGCCTGGCCCCAGGGCGGGGGCCTCAAGAGACCCAGTACTTC	CASSLAPGRGPQETQYF
TRBJ2-5	TRBV13	14	-	-	TGTGCCAGCAGCCCCGGAAGGGGTCAAGAGACCCAGTACTTC	CASSPGRGQETQYF
TRBJ2-7	TRBV5-5	17	TRBD2	-	TGTGCCAGCAGCTTGGGACTAGCGGGGGCGACTATCTACGAGCAGTACTTC	CASSLGLAGATIYEQYF
TRBJ2-7	TRBV20-1	11	TRBD1	once	TGCAGTGCTAGAAGACAGGGCGAGCAGTACTTC	CSARRQGEQYF
TRBJ2-1	TRBV6-1	15	TRBD2	few	TGTGCCAGCAGTGAAGCTGCGGGGGGGCCGGATGAGCAGTTCTTC	CASSEAAGGPDEQFF
TRBJ1-2	TRBV19	16	TRBD1	-	TGTGCCAGTAGTGTAAAGGACAGGGGGCTTTCTTATGGCTACACCTTC	CASSVKDRGLSYGYTF
TRBJ2-6	TRBV5-5	18	TRBD1	-	TGTGCCAGCAGCTTGGGGACAGGGGCATCGAAAGGGGCCAACGTCCTGACTTTC	CASSLGTGASKGANVLTF
TRBJ2-7	TRBV11-2	14	-	-	TGTGCCAGCAGCTTAGGGCCCGGGTCAGACTCGCAGTACTTC	CASSLGPGSDSQYF
TRBJ1-5	TRBV16	16	-	-	TGTGCCAGCAGCCAATTGGGGGGGACCCAAGATCAGCCCCAGCATTTT	CASSQLGGTQDQPQHF
TRBJ2-7	TRBV7-9	15	TRBD1	-	TGTGCCAGCAGCTCCATCAGGACAGGGAATTACGAGCAGTACTTC	CASSSIRTGNYEQYF
TRBJ1-6	TRBV9	13	-	-	TGTGCCAGCAGCGTAGAAGGACGTTCACCCCTCCACTTT	CASSVEGRSPLHF
TRBJ2-2	TRBV5-1	19	TRBD2	-	TGCGCCAGCAGCCTGGGACTAGCGGGGCAGTGGGGGAACACCGGGGAGCTGTTTTTT	CASSLGLAGQWGNTGELFF
TRBJ1-6	TRBV19	12	-	-	TGTGCCAGTAGCACAGGTTTTATTCCCCTCCACTTT	CASSTGFIPLHF
TRBJ1-1	TRBV7-2	14	TRBD1	-	TGTGCCAGCAGCTTAGCGGGGACAGGGCTTGAAGCTTTCTTT	CASSLAGTGLEAFF
TRBJ1-1	TRBV7-9	14	-	-	TGTGCCAGCAGCTTGCCTGCAGAGAACACTGAAGCTTTCTTT	CASSLPAENTEAFF
TRBJ1-6	TRBV19	17	-	-	TGTGCCAGTAGTATAGACCGGCCAGGGGCCTATAATTCACCCCTCCACTTT	CASSIDRPGAYNSPLHF
TRBJ1-4	TRBV10-3	13	-	few	TGTGCCATCAGTGACCCGGACAGTAAAAAACTGTTTTTT	CAISDPDSKKLFF
TRBJ2-1	TRBV7-6	17	TRBD1	-	TGTGCCAGCAGCTTAGTTGGACAGGCAAGCTCCTACAATGAGCAGTTCTTC	CASSLVGQASSYNEQFF
TRBJ2-2	TRBV6-6	15	TRBD1	-	TGTGCCAGCACTAAACAGGGGGCTGACACCGGGGAGCTGTTTTTT	CASTKQGADTGELFF
TRBJ1-2	TRBV11-2	13	-	-	TGTGCCAGCAGCTTAGAGCAGGATTATGGCTACACCTTC	CASSLEQDYGYTF
TRBJ2-7	TRBV6-5	14	TRBD2	-	TGTGCCAGCAGACCCCGGGGGGACTGGTACGAGCAGTACTTC	CASRPRGDWYEQYF
TRBJ2-6	TRBV19	15	-	once	TGTGCCAGTAGTATAGTACACTCTGGGGCCAACGTCCTGACTTTC	CASSIVHSGANVLTF